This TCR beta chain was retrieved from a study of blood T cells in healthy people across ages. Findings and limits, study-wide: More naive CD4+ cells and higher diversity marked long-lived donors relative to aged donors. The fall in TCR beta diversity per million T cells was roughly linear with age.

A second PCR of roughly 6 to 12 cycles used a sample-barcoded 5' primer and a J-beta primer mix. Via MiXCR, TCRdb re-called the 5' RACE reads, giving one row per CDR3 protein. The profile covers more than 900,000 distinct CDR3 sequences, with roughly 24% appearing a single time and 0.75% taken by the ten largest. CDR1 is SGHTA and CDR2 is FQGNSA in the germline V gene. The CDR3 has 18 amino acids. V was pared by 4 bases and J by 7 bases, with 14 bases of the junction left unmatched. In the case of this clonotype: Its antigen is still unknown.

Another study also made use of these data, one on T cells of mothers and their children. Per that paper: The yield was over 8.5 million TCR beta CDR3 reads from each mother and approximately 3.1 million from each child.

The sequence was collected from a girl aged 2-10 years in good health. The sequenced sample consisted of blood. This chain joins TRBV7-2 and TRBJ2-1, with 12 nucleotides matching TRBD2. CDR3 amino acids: CASSSAGTSGRIGNEQFF. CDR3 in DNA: TGTGCCAGCAGCTCGGCCGGGACTAGCGGGCGGATAGGGAATGAGCAGTTCTTC.